The next 15 T cell receptor beta chains were all read from a single sample in a study of blood T cell repertoires in COVID-19 (dated by TCRdb to between 2020 and 2021). Libraries were constructed by the immunoSEQ multiplex PCR assay. TCRdb obtained this table from immuneACCESS and retained in-frame rearrangements with V and J assigned. These tables miss some clones; where compared with another copy, unresolved V genes account for less than half of the shortfall, and the remainder is unexplained. The sample table lists some 160,000 clones, 84% of them with a count of one. Roughly 8% of the sample rests with the top ten. The sample comprised PBMCs or T cells enriched from blood (not recorded which). The receptors shown here come from a woman between 50 and 59 years old who had recovered from COVID-19.

The J gene is TRBJ1-1, the V gene TRBV19; D unresolved. This CDR3 region has 11 residues. The V end was cut by 5 bases, the J end by 4 bases, with 5 bases between. Per the germline V gene, CDR1 is LNHDA and CDR2 is SQIVND (reference sequence). CDR3 bases: TGTGCCAGTAGTGAGGGCACTGAAGCTTTCTTT. It translates to CASSEGTEAFF. Supplemented by reference TRBV19 and TRBJ1-1, the full variable domain reads DGGITQSPKYLFRKEGQNVTLSCEQNLNHDAMYWYRQDPGQGLRLIYYSQIVNDFQKGDIAEGYSVSREKKESFPLTVTSAQKNPTAFYLCASSEGTEAFFGQGTRLTVV.

The chain links TRBV5-1 to TRBJ2-3, with 8 bases fitting TRBD1. Germline-derived CDR1 and CDR2 are SGHRS and YFSETQ. V shed 5 bases and J 6 bases; nucleotides not matched to a gene: 8. CDR3 size: 14 residues. This chain's CDR3 is CASRWGQARDTQYF. CDR3 DNA sequence: TGCGCCAGCAGGTGGGGACAGGCGAGGGATACGCAGTATTTT.

This clone was detected only a few times. The CDR3 spells CASKYLSSYEQYF. The CDR3 nucleotides are TGTGCCAGCAAGTATTTGAGCTCCTACGAGCAGTACTTC. This sequence joins TRBV12-3 or TRBV12-4 and TRBJ2-7; D call uncertain. Trimming cost V 7 bases and J 0 bases, with 10 bases left between them. The CDR3 spans 13 residues.

The chain links TRBV9 to TRBJ2-2; 9 nucleotides agree with TRBD1. Trimming at V came to 2 bases and at J to 4 bases, leaving 3 bases not matched to a gene. This CDR3 is 15 amino acids long. Germline loops: CDR1 SGDLS, CDR2 YYNGEE. The CDR3 sequence: CASSVVDRGTGELFF. The CDR3 DNA follows: TGTGCCAGCAGCGTCGTGGACAGGGGCACCGGGGAGCTGTTTTTT.

The chain combines TRBV28 with TRBJ2-5; 9 bases fit TRBD1. The CDR3 runs to 15 residues. J gave up 5 bases and V 5 bases, and 9 bases lay outside the gene matches. Germline CDR1 MDHEN, CDR2 SYDVKM. The CDR3 spells CASSAYGQGRETQYF. As DNA, the CDR3 is TGTGCCAGCAGTGCCTACGGACAGGGGAGGGAGACCCAGTACTTC. The variable domain in full, completed from reference TRBV28 and TRBJ2-5, reads DVKVTQSSRYLVKRTGEKVFLECVQDMDHENMFWYRQDPGLGLRLIYFSYDVKMKEKGDIPEGYSVSREKKERFSLILESASTNQTSMYLCASSAYGQGRETQYFGPGTRLLVL.

The rearrangement uses TRBV7-2 and TRBJ1-1; D not certain. The CDR3 is made up of 14 amino acids. V was trimmed by 1 base and J by 4 bases, leaving 10 bases between them. Looked up from germline, CDR1 is SGHTA and CDR2 is FQGNSA. The CDR3, as DNA: TGTGCCAGCAGCTTAGTGCCAGCGAGCACTGAAGCTTTCTTT. Amino acid sequence: CASSLVPASTEAFF.

This clone was recorded only once. The rearrangement joins TRBV27 to TRBJ2-5; possibly TRBD1 for D (6 bases). V was clipped by 1 base and J by 5 bases, with 17 bases between them. The CDR3 spans 16 residues. Germline CDR1 MNHEY, CDR2 SMNVEV (reference sequence). CDR3 in amino acids: CASSLLGQGLGETQYF. In DNA form, the CDR3 reads TGTGCCAGCAGTTTATTGGGCCAGGGGCTGGGGGAGACCCAGTACTTC.

The J gene is TRBJ1-3, the V gene TRBV5-3; no definite D call. TRBV5-3 qualifies as an ORF whose function is uncertain. The CDR3 is 14 amino acids. V gave up 4 bases and J gave up 0 bases, with 8 bases separating them. Here the CDR3 reads CARSRTLSGNTIYF. CDR3 sequence (DNA): TGTGCCAGAAGCAGGACTCTCTCTGGAAACACCATATATTTT.

The sample holds one count of this clone. This chain joins TRBV10-3 and TRBJ2-2; 9 bases are a match to TRBD2. The trim removed 8 bases at V and 4 bases at J, leaving 11 bases unmatched. The CDR3 has 16 residues. Germline V gives CDR1 ENHRY, CDR2 SYGVKD. CDR3 amino acids: CAIRTSERSVTGELFF. The CDR3 coding sequence is TGTGCCATCCGGACTAGCGAGCGTTCGGTCACCGGGGAGCTGTTTTTT.

The chain carries TRBV5-4 and TRBJ2-5; TRBD2 agrees at 9 bases. The CDR3 spans 14 residues. With 2 bases clipped from V and 3 bases from J, the junction kept 2 bases outside the gene matches. CDR1 and CDR2 from the germline V gene are SGHNT and YYREEE (reference sequence). The CDR3 is CASSFERGEETQYF. The CDR3 nucleotides read TGTGCCAGCAGCTTCGAGCGGGGGGAAGAGACCCAGTACTTC.

The chain carries TRBV27 and TRBJ1-4, with D unresolved. Germline lookup yields CDR1 MNHEY and CDR2 SMNVEV (reference sequence). CDR3 length equals 13 residues. The V end was cut by 3 bases, the J end by 6 bases, with 8 bases between. CDR3 in amino acids: CASSFLSHEKLFF. CDR3 nucleotides: TGTGCCAGCAGTTTCTTATCTCATGAAAAACTGTTTTTT.

The rearrangement uses TRBV7-2 and TRBJ2-4, with a possible D match to TRBD2 (6 bases). Trimming cost V 5 bases and J 5 bases, with 16 bases left between them. The CDR3 has 15 amino acids. Germline V CDR1 and CDR2: SGHTA, FQGNSA. CDR3 residues: CASSPIDGSENIQYF. The CDR3 region has the DNA TGTGCCAGCAGCCCCATCGACGGGAGCGAAAACATTCAGTACTTC. The full variable domain, completed using reference TRBV7-2 and TRBJ2-4, is GAGVSQSPSNKVTEKGKDVELRCDPISGHTALYWYRQSLGQGLEFLIYFQGNSAPDKSGLPSDRFSAERTGGSVSTLTIQRTQQEDSAVYLCASSPIDGSENIQYFGAGTRLSVL.

The chain carries TRBV3-1 (or the pseudogene TRBV3-2) and TRBJ2-3, with 11 bases fitting TRBD2. The ends lost 4 bases at V and 6 bases at J; junction bases unmatched: 6. Germline lookup yields CDR1 LGHDT and CDR2 YNNKEL (reference sequence). The CDR3 length is 15 residues. CDR3 in amino acids: CASSPTSGSADTQYF. In DNA form, the CDR3 reads TGTGCCAGCAGCCCCACTAGCGGGAGCGCTGATACGCAGTATTTT.

The chain couples TRBV19 to TRBJ2-3, with TRBD1 matching over 8 bases. Losses at the gene ends were 6 bases for V and 1 base for J; bases not matched to a gene: 0. CDR3 length equals 13 residues. From germline, CDR1 is LNHDA and CDR2 SQIVND (reference sequence). The CDR3 nucleotides are TGTGCCAGTAGACAGGGGGGCACAGATACGCAGTATTTT. Its protein product is CASRQGGTDTQYF.

V and J are TRBV4-2 and TRBJ2-5; the D is unclear. The CDR3 has 13 residues. V lost 5 bases, J lost 5 bases, and 12 bases lay in between. The germline gives CDR1 LGHNA, CDR2 YNFKEQ. Here the CDR3 reads CASSGLLQETQYF. The CDR3 region has the DNA TGTGCCAGCAGCGGGCTACTCCAGGAGACCCAGTACTTC.